Shown below are 19 T cell receptor beta chains from a single sample sequenced in a study of CD8 T cells in Susac syndrome. Random-hexamer reverse transcription was applied to about 0.45 to 1 ug RNA. TCRdb passed the immunoSEQ multiplex PCR reads through MiXCR, listing each CDR3 protein once. The sample contains approximately 150,000 distinct CDR3 sequences, roughly 96% of which appear only once. The source material was CD4+ T cells from PBMCs. The receptors originated from a human donor with multiple sclerosis.

The table lists this clonotype with a count of one. The V gene is TRBV3-1, the J gene TRBJ2-3, with 7 bases identical to TRBD1. V shed 4 bases and J 5 bases; nucleotides not matched to a gene: 9. Germline CDR1 and CDR2: LGHDT and YNNKEL (reference sequence). This CDR3 has 15 residues. Written as DNA, the CDR3 is TGTGCCAGCAGCCCGATGGACAGGCAGGGAGATACGCAGTATTTT. Encoded protein: CASSPMDRQGDTQYF.

This sequence joins TRBV29-1 and TRBJ2-7; a possible D gene is TRBD1 (6 bases). The germline V and J ends were trimmed by 2 bases and 7 bases, with 15 bases remaining between them. CDR1 is SQVTM and CDR2 is ANQGSEA in the germline V gene. The CDR3 is made up of 13 amino acids. Here the CDR3 reads CSVEMVQGGEQYF. The CDR3 bases are TGCAGCGTTGAAATGGTACAGGGTGGTGAGCAGTACTTC.

The gene calls are TRBV11-2 and TRBJ1-2; perhaps TRBD1 as D (5 bases). This CDR3 region has 14 residues. V was shortened by 5 bases and J by 5 bases, with 15 bases between the two germline ends. Germline V gene data show CDR1 as SGHAT and CDR2 as FQNNGV. This CDR3 is CASSQLRGGYGYTF. CDR3 DNA: TGTGCCAGCAGCCAATTGCGGGGGGGGTATGGCTACACCTTC.

This clonotype has only one observation. The chain is built from TRBV24-1 and TRBJ2-3, with D perhaps given as TRBD1 or TRBD2 (5 bases each). There are 15 residues in the CDR3. V gave up 4 bases and J gave up 6 bases, with 16 bases separating them. CDR1 is KGHDR, CDR2 SFDVKD, per germline. CDR3 region: CATSDRGSGPDTQYF. As DNA, the CDR3 is TGTGCCACCAGTGACCGCGGCTCGGGGCCGGATACGCAGTATTTT.

The V gene is TRBV20-1, the J gene TRBJ2-1; D is undetermined. Germline lookup yields CDR1 DFQATT and CDR2 SNEGSKA (reference sequence). V lost 0 bases and J 8 bases, leaving 17 bases between the germline ends. The CDR3 is 15 residues long. The CDR3 protein is CSAREPWRAGDEQFF. For the CDR3, the DNA is TGCAGTGCTAGAGAACCATGGCGAGCAGGCGATGAGCAGTTCTTC.

The V call is TRBV25-1, the J call TRBJ1-1; TRBD1 matches at 8 bases. This CDR3 has 15 residues. V lost 2 bases, J lost 4 bases, and 6 bases stayed unmatched. In germline, CDR1 is MGHDK, CDR2 SYGVNS. This chain's CDR3 is CASSEQGAGTTEAFF. DNA for the CDR3: TGTGCCAGCAGTGAACAGGGGGCAGGAACCACTGAAGCTTTCTTT.

The J gene is TRBJ1-2, the V gene TRBV4-1, with 7 bases fitting TRBD1. Germline-derived CDR1 and CDR2 are MGHRA and YSYEKL. The V segment lost 1 base and the J segment 4 bases; nucleotides outside the gene matches: 3. This CDR3 comprises 14 residues. The CDR3: CASSQAQGIYGYTF. Written as DNA, the CDR3 is TGCGCCAGCAGCCAAGCACAGGGGATCTATGGCTACACCTTC.

The chain couples TRBV29-1 to TRBJ2-3, with D perhaps matching TRBD1 (5 bases). This CDR3 is 14 amino acids long. Trimming stripped 6 bases from V and 0 bases from J, with 13 bases between. Looked up from germline, CDR1 is SQVTM and CDR2 is ANQGSEA. The CDR3 protein is CSVAGSASTDTQYF. The DNA for the CDR3 is TGCAGCGTGGCAGGGTCCGCTAGCACAGATACGCAGTATTTT.

The chain combines TRBV7-3 with TRBJ1-1; possible D gene TRBD1, 5 bases. Germline loops: CDR1 SGHTA, CDR2 FQGTGA. CDR3 length: 18 residues. The germline V and J ends were trimmed by 5 bases and 4 bases, with 26 bases remaining between them. Written as DNA, the CDR3 is TGTGCCAGCAGCCAGGGCCTTGGCAGCCACGCTTTCTTCACTGAAGCTTTCTTT. Its protein is CASSQGLGSHAFFTEAFF.

The rearrangement links TRBV5-4 to TRBJ2-7; D gene uncertain. The germline gives CDR1 SGHNT, CDR2 YYREEE (reference sequence). The CDR3 length is 14 residues. Trimming left V 0 bases short and J 6 bases short, with 13 bases between. The CDR3 loop is CASSLVPQSSEQYF. The CDR3 DNA sequence: TGTGCCAGCAGCTTGGTACCACAATCCAGCGAGCAGTACTTC.

The chain uses TRBV27 and TRBJ2-3, with a possible D match to TRBD2 (6 bases). The germline gives CDR1 MNHEY, CDR2 SMNVEV (reference sequence). This CDR3 contains 17 residues. V shed 1 base and J shed 1 base, with 15 bases lying between them. Here the CDR3 DNA reads TGTGCCAGCAGTTTATGGGTTAGCGGACGTGGCACAGATACGCAGTATTTT. It yields the protein CASSLWVSGRGTDTQYF.

CDR3 DNA: TGTGCCAGCAGTGAAGGGCAGGGGGCCAACACTGAAGCTTTCTTT. This translates into CASSEGQGANTEAFF. The chain combines TRBV6-1 with TRBJ1-1; 8 positions match TRBD1. Losses at the gene ends were 1 base for V and 2 bases for J; bases not matched to a gene: 3. Germline CDR1 MNHNS, CDR2 SASEGT. The CDR3 contains 15 residues.

This clonotype has a single count. The rearrangement uses TRBV29-1 and TRBJ2-7, with 8 bases fitting TRBD2. V lost 5 bases and J lost 1; bases outside the gene matches: 7. The length of the CDR3 is 14 residues. Germline V gives CDR1 SQVTM, CDR2 ANQGSEA. The CDR3 nucleotides are TGCAGCGTTTCTTATGGCGGGAGGTCCTACGAGCAGTACTTC. Amino acids: CSVSYGGRSYEQYF.

V and J are TRBV11-1 and TRBJ2-1; D not certain. This CDR3 is built from 12 residues. CDR1 and CDR2 from the germline V gene are SGHAT and FQDESV (reference sequence). The V end lost 2 bases, the J end lost 8 bases, and 7 bases lay between the germline ends. The CDR3 sequence: CASSLYSHEQFF. The CDR3 nucleotides read TGTGCCAGCAGCTTATATTCCCATGAGCAGTTCTTC.

This clonotype showed up just once. This rearrangement joins TRBV15 to TRBJ2-5; 10 bases are a match to TRBD1. The CDR3 runs to 16 residues. Per germline, CDR1 LNHNV and CDR2 YYDKDF (reference sequence). The V and J ends lost 0 bases and 5 bases, in that order; junction bases with no gene match: 6. CDR3 sequence reads: CATSRDLGQGYETQYF. Here the CDR3 DNA reads TGTGCCACCAGCAGAGATTTGGGACAGGGGTACGAGACCCAGTACTTC.

This chain links TRBV7-9 with TRBJ2-1; D perhaps matches TRBD2 (5 bases). V was cut by 4 bases and J by 9 bases, with 19 bases left in between. Germline CDR1 SEHNR, CDR2 FQNEAQ (reference sequence). The CDR3 has 15 amino acids. CDR3 protein: CASSWVRGAPGEQFF. The CDR3 region has the DNA TGTGCCAGCAGCTGGGTACGGGGAGCTCCTGGTGAGCAGTTCTTC.

The chain carries TRBV4-2 and TRBJ2-3, with 14 bases lining up with TRBD2. Germline CDR1 is LGHNA and CDR2 is YNFKEQ. With V trimmed by 0 bases and J by 0 bases, 5 bases remained unmatched. The CDR3 totals 19 residues. CDR3 sequence reads: CASSQEGLAGATSTDTQYF. CDR3 sequence (DNA): TGTGCCAGCAGCCAAGAGGGACTAGCGGGAGCTACTAGCACAGATACGCAGTATTTT.

The chain combines TRBV12-3 or TRBV12-4 with TRBJ2-5, with D perhaps matching TRBD2 (6 bases). Trimming stripped 3 bases from V and 7 bases from J, with 15 bases between. The CDR3 has 14 residues. The CDR3 spells CASSFTGTGGTQYF. CDR3 sequence (DNA): TGTGCCAGCAGTTTCACGGGGACTGGCGGGACCCAGTACTTC.

The chain is built from TRBV19 and TRBJ2-5; 9 bases map to TRBD1. This CDR3 contains 15 residues. J gave up 2 bases and V 4 bases, and 5 bases lay outside the gene matches. CDR1 is LNHDA and CDR2 is SQIVND in the germline V gene (reference sequence). The CDR3 region has the DNA TGTGCCAGTAGTAACAGGGGGCCGGGGCAAGAGACCCAGTACTTC. Amino acids: CASSNRGPGQETQYF. Looking up the rest from reference TRBV19 and TRBJ2-5 gives the full variable domain: DGGITQSPKYLFRKEGQNVTLSCEQNLNHDAMYWYRQDPGQGLRLIYYSQIVNDFQKGDIAEGYSVSREKKESFPLTVTSAQKNPTAFYLCASSNRGPGQETQYFGPGTRLLVL.